The 6 T cell receptor beta chains given below trace back to one sample, sequenced in a study of PD-1 blockade in classical Hodgkin lymphoma. Method: immunoSEQ multiplex PCR; TCRdb's copy keeps in-frame clones and lacks some. This sample carries about 98,000 clones, just under 95% of them seen once, and the ten largest clones take over 2.5%. Relapse after autologous stem cell transplantation occurred in every patient, and brentuximab vedotin exposure varied. This material consisted of peripheral blood mononuclear cells (PBMCs), taken at baseline. The receptors originated from a human donor with classical Hodgkin lymphoma.

This chain uses TRBV28 with TRBJ2-1; D is possibly TRBD2 (5 bases). CDR3 length: 12 amino acids. The V and J ends lost 8 bases and 6 bases respectively, with 11 bases between them. Germline CDR1 and CDR2: MDHEN and SYDVKM. CDR3 nucleotides: TGTGCCAGCCAAGCGGATGGCAATGAGCAGTTCTTC. It yields the protein CASQADGNEQFF.

V usage is TRBV2 and J usage is TRBJ2-3, with TRBD1 as a possible D gene (6 bases). This CDR3 contains 16 residues. CDR1 is SNHLY and CDR2 is FYNNEI in the germline V gene. With 6 bases removed from V and 7 bases from J, the gap between germline ends came to 23 bases. The CDR3: CASSSSDRLMANTQYF. The CDR3 nucleotides read TGTGCCAGCAGCTCTTCTGACAGGCTCATGGCGAATACGCAGTATTTT.

The chain recombines TRBV5-1 with TRBJ2-7; 10 bases fit TRBD1. V lost 4 bases, J lost 3 bases, and 7 bases stayed unmatched. Per the germline V gene, CDR1 is SGHRS and CDR2 is YFSETQ. The CDR3 contains 15 residues. The CDR3 nucleotides read TGCGCCAGCAGCCGGGGGACAGGGGCCGTCTACGAGCAGTACTTC. The encoded protein is CASSRGTGAVYEQYF.

The chain uses TRBV6-1 and TRBJ1-2; D gene ambiguous. The V end lost 4 bases, the J end lost 3 bases, and 9 bases lay between the germline ends. CDR1 is MNHNS and CDR2 is SASEGT in the germline V gene. The CDR3 sequence is 13 residues long. The CDR3 sequence is CASSVRADYGYTF. CDR3 sequence (DNA): TGTGCCAGCAGTGTTAGGGCGGACTATGGCTACACCTTC.

The chain has TRBV11-3 and TRBJ2-2; either TRBD1 or TRBD2 may supply D (6 bases each). The CDR3 loop spans 15 amino acids. Germline V gene sequence: CDR1 SGHNT, CDR2 YENEEA. V was clipped by 5 bases and J by 2 bases, with 12 bases between them. CDR3 sequence reads: CASSRGTTNTGELFF. The CDR3 DNA reads as TGTGCCAGCAGCCGGGGGACAACCAACACCGGGGAGCTGTTTTTT.

The chain carries TRBV6-6 and TRBJ2-3; unclear D gene. V lost 6 bases to trimming and J lost 4 bases, with 8 bases between them. The length of the CDR3 is 12 residues. CDR1 and CDR2 (germline): MNHNY, SVGAGI (reference sequence). The CDR3 spells CASRPTADTQYF. The CDR3, as DNA: TGTGCCAGCAGGCCTACCGCAGATACGCAGTATTTT.